Shown below are 14 T cell receptor beta chains from a single sample sequenced in a study of blood T cell repertoires in COVID-19. This table comes from immunoSEQ multiplex PCR, and its TCRdb copy is limited to in-frame clones, with some not included. This table holds approximately 120,000 clones, around 80% found once. Material for sequencing was peripheral blood. Receptors were obtained from a woman older than 75 with active or convalescent COVID-19.

V usage is TRBV29-1 and J usage is TRBJ2-1; 9 nucleotides match TRBD2. V lost 7 bases and J lost 3; bases outside the gene matches: 4. Germline CDR1 SQVTM, CDR2 ANQGSEA. This CDR3 is 13 amino acids long. CDR3 bases: TGCAGCGGTAGCGGGAGTTTCTACAATGAGCAGTTCTTC. As protein: CSGSGSFYNEQFF.

This clone was seen a single time. The rearrangement uses TRBV3-1 (or the pseudogene TRBV3-2) and TRBJ2-7, with a possible D match to TRBD2 (5 bases). V lost 3 bases to trimming and J lost 6 bases, with 9 bases between them. From germline, CDR1 is LGHDT and CDR2 YNNKEL (reference sequence). The CDR3 has 12 amino acids. Written as DNA, the CDR3 is TGTGCCAGCAGCCACGAGGGTTCCGAGCAGTACTTC. Protein sequence: CASSHEGSEQYF.

The CDR3 loop reads CASSQDYPGGTSSNEQFF. The CDR3 nucleotides read TGTGCCAGCAGCCAAGATTATCCAGGCGGGACTAGCAGCAATGAGCAGTTCTTC. This chain links TRBV4-2 with TRBJ2-1; 9 bases align to TRBD2. CDR3 length: 18 amino acids. The trim removed 0 bases at V and 6 bases at J, leaving 12 bases unmatched. Looked up from germline, CDR1 is LGHNA and CDR2 is YNFKEQ.

This clone has just one count. The gene calls are TRBV6-6 and TRBJ1-1; D is ambiguous. The V gene's germline CDR1 is MNHNY and CDR2 SVGAGI (reference sequence). Trimming pared 4 bases from V and 1 base from J, leaving 13 bases between. CDR3 length: 15 amino acids. CDR3 DNA: TGTGCCAGCAGTTCGGGGAGTTTCCCGAACACTGAAGCTTTCTTT. This gives the protein CASSSGSFPNTEAFF.

This chain uses TRBV9 with TRBJ2-3, with 7 bases lining up with TRBD2. Germline CDR1 is SGDLS and CDR2 is YYNGEE. The CDR3 spans 15 residues. V dropped 1 base and J dropped 2; count of bases not matched to a gene: 4. The CDR3 reads CASSVSGTFTDTQYF. The DNA of the CDR3 is TGTGCCAGCAGCGTAAGCGGGACCTTCACAGATACGCAGTATTTT.

The chain recombines TRBV9 with TRBJ2-7, with 7 bases lining up with TRBD1. V was pared by 3 bases and J by 0 bases, with 6 bases of the junction left unmatched. The CDR3 is 15 residues long. CDR1 is SGDLS, CDR2 YYNGEE, per germline. CDR3 region: CASSGGQAASYEQYF. Here the CDR3 DNA reads TGTGCCAGCAGCGGTGGACAGGCCGCCTCCTACGAGCAGTACTTC. Using reference TRBV9 and TRBJ2-7 for the parts outside the CDR3, the full variable domain is DSGVTQTPKHLITATGQRVTLRCSPRSGDLSVYWYQQSLDQGLQFLIQYYNGEERAKGNILERFSAQQFPDLHSELNLSSLELGDSALYFCASSGGQAASYEQYFGPGTRLTVT.

V and J are TRBV10-3 and TRBJ2-4, with D maybe TRBD1 (6 bases). The CDR3 length is 17 residues. The V end lost 4 bases, the J end lost 1 base, and 17 bases lay between the germline ends. Germline lookup yields CDR1 ENHRY and CDR2 SYGVKD. The CDR3: CAISVGHAQGAKNIQYF. CDR3 DNA sequence: TGTGCCATCAGTGTGGGACACGCGCAGGGGGCCAAAAACATTCAGTACTTC.

This rearrangement joins TRBV19 to TRBJ2-4, with 8 bases matching TRBD1. The germline V gene encodes CDR1 LNHDA and CDR2 SQIVND (reference sequence). With 4 bases clipped from V and 5 bases from J, the junction kept 13 bases outside the gene matches. The CDR3 totals 17 residues. This chain's CDR3 is CASSNRGQVLHQNIQYF. The CDR3 nucleotides read TGTGCCAGTAGTAATAGGGGACAGGTCCTTCACCAAAACATTCAGTACTTC.

V usage is TRBV6-2 or TRBV6-3 and J usage is TRBJ2-7; D is uncertain. The ends were cut back, 2 bases at V and 3 bases at J, with 5 bases in the middle. The CDR3 contains 12 residues. Germline assignment: CDR1 MNHEY and CDR2 SVGEGT. CDR3 DNA sequence: TGTGCCAGCAGTTACGTTATCTACGAGCAGTACTTC. It encodes CASSYVIYEQYF.

The J gene is TRBJ1-5, the V gene TRBV6-5; possible D gene TRBD1, 5 bases. Trimming removed 6 bases from V and 11 bases from J, with 17 bases in between. The CDR3 covers 13 residues. Per the germline V gene, CDR1 is MNHEY and CDR2 is SVGAGI. The DNA for the CDR3 is TGTGCCAGCAGACCCCCCGGGGGTGGGGCCCAGCATTTT. This sequence encodes CASRPPGGGAQHF.

This chain connects TRBV9 to TRBJ2-1; 10 positions match TRBD2. J lost 6 bases, V lost 0 bases, and 6 bases had no gene match. Germline-derived CDR1 and CDR2 are SGDLS and YYNGEE. CDR3 length: 16 amino acids. The CDR3 bases are TGTGCCAGCAGCGTAGGAAGCGGGAGGGCCACCAATGAGCAGTTCTTC. Translating it yields CASSVGSGRATNEQFF.

The chain recombines TRBV28 with TRBJ1-4, with TRBD1 matching over 10 bases. Germline-derived CDR1 and CDR2 are MDHEN and SYDVKM. The CDR3 is made up of 15 amino acids. The V and J ends lost 5 bases and 10 bases, in that order; junction bases with no gene match: 10. The CDR3 spells CASSQRDRGLPKLFF. CDR3 in DNA: TGTGCCAGCAGTCAACGGGACAGGGGTCTCCCAAAACTGTTTTTT.

The chain recombines TRBV11-2 with TRBJ2-7; 7 bases fit TRBD2. In germline, CDR1 is SGHAT, CDR2 FQNNGV. With V trimmed by 2 bases and J by 7 bases, 11 bases remained unmatched. CDR3 length: 15 amino acids. Here the CDR3 reads CASSLQLGGVGEQYF. CDR3 DNA: TGTGCCAGCAGCTTACAACTGGGAGGGGTTGGGGAGCAGTACTTC.

The chain employs TRBV6-5 and TRBJ2-7; 7 bases match TRBD1. CDR3 length: 14 residues. Germline trimming cut 5 bases from V and 0 bases from J; bases unmatched to any gene: 4. Germline assignment: CDR1 MNHEY and CDR2 SVGAGI. DNA for the CDR3: TGTGCCAGCAGTACTCGGACAGGCTCCTACGAGCAGTACTTC. Its protein is CASSTRTGSYEQYF.